Listed below are T cell receptor beta chains from one sample, sequenced in a study of OX40 agonist ivuxolimab in advanced cancers. Measured with immunoSEQ multiplex PCR; TCRdb has only the in-frame clones, and not every one. The table includes about 32,000 clones, 75% to 95% detected once. The source material was CD4+ or CD8+ T cells sorted from blood, sampled in a trial of the OX40 agonist ivuxolimab. Every receptor here comes from an adult with an advanced solid tumor such as melanoma, head and neck, liver or kidney cancer. The CDR3 runs from the conserved cysteine through the conserved F or W. A D gene is named only where the DNA matches it firmly. Size is omitted from some rows. Given values are once, few, many or a class for expanded clones.

V: TRBV10-3
D: NA
size: few
J: TRBJ1-6
CDR3: CAISESGVRGESPLHF
DNA: TGTGCCATCAGTGAGTCGGGTGTCAGGGGAGAATCACCCCTCCACTTT

V: TRBV19
D: NA
size: NA
J: TRBJ2-1
CDR3: CASSIDGYNEQFF
DNA: TGTGCCAGTAGTATCGATGGGTACAATGAGCAGTTCTTC

V: TRBV5-4
D: TRBD2
size: NA
J: TRBJ2-5
CDR3: CASSLAGGQETQYF
DNA: TGTGCCAGCAGCCTAGCGGGGGGTCAAGAGACCCAGTACTTC

V: TRBV6-5
D: NA
size: NA
J: TRBJ2-3
CDR3: CASSHGLRGTDTQYF
DNA: TGTGCCAGCAGCCACGGTCTCAGGGGTACAGATACGCAGTATTTT

V: TRBV4-1
D: TRBD1
size: NA
J: TRBJ1-2
CDR3: CASSLRGQGNYGYTF
DNA: TGCGCCAGCAGCCTCCGGGGACAGGGGAACTATGGCTACACCTTC

V: TRBV27
D: TRBD2
size: NA
J: TRBJ2-2
CDR3: CASSTRLAGGMSTGELFF
DNA: TGTGCCAGCAGTACCAGACTAGCGGGGGGGATGAGCACCGGGGAGCTGTTTTTT

V: TRBV4-1
D: NA
size: once
J: TRBJ2-1
CDR3: CASSQDYPFATPNEQFF
DNA: TGCGCCAGCAGCCAAGATTATCCGTTTGCCACCCCCAATGAGCAGTTCTTC

V: TRBV15
D: TRBD1
size: NA
J: TRBJ2-2
CDR3: CATQALGQGAVGELFF
DNA: TGTGCCACCCAGGCCCTAGGACAGGGGGCTGTCGGGGAGCTGTTTTTT

V: TRBV27
D: NA
size: NA
J: TRBJ1-5
CDR3: CASSLAGLNQPQHF
DNA: TGTGCCAGCAGTTTAGCAGGATTAAATCAGCCCCAGCATTTT

V: TRBV28
D: NA
size: NA
J: TRBJ1-1
CDR3: CASSFGGTEAFF
DNA: TGTGCCAGCAGTTTTGGAGGCACTGAAGCTTTCTTT

V: TRBV4-1
D: TRBD2
size: NA
J: TRBJ2-7
CDR3: CASSHRAGIAYEQYF
DNA: TGCGCCAGCAGCCATAGAGCGGGAATAGCCTACGAGCAGTACTTC

V: TRBV10-3
D: NA
size: once
J: TRBJ2-4
CDR3: CAISHAAGQQNIQYF
DNA: TGTGCCATCAGCCACGCTGCGGGACAGCAAAACATTCAGTACTTC

V: TRBV6-5
D: NA
size: NA
J: TRBJ1-3
CDR3: CASSYSSGPGNTIYF
DNA: TGTGCCAGCAGTTACTCGTCAGGGCCCGGAAACACCATATATTTT

V: TRBV7-9
D: TRBD1
size: few
J: TRBJ1-5
CDR3: CASSHGTAYSNQPQHF
DNA: TGTGCCAGCAGCCATGGGACAGCCTATAGCAATCAGCCCCAGCATTTT

V: TRBV7-9
D: NA
size: NA
J: TRBJ1-1
CDR3: CASSLEINTEAFF
DNA: TGTGCCAGCAGCTTAGAAATAAACACTGAAGCTTTCTTT

V: TRBV28
D: TRBD2
size: NA
J: TRBJ2-3
CDR3: CASSFSQRASGDRTDTQYF
DNA: TGTGCCAGCAGTTTCTCCCAACGAGCTAGCGGGGACCGCACAGATACGCAGTATTTT

V: TRBV5-1
D: TRBD1
size: NA
J: TRBJ2-5
CDR3: CASSGPRRDREETQYF
DNA: TGCGCCAGCAGCGGACCTCGCCGGGACAGGGAAGAGACCCAGTACTTC

V: TRBV5-6
D: TRBD1
size: NA
J: TRBJ2-7
CDR3: CASNTRTGRGYEQYF
DNA: TGTGCCAGCAATACAAGGACAGGGCGCGGCTACGAGCAGTACTTC

V: TRBV18
D: TRBD2
size: NA
J: TRBJ2-7
CDR3: CASSGLAGPYEQYF
DNA: TGTGCCAGCTCAGGGCTAGCGGGACCCTACGAGCAGTACTTC

V: TRBV19
D: NA
size: NA
J: TRBJ2-1
CDR3: CASSIDPTGYNEQFF
DNA: TGTGCCAGTAGTATAGATCCGACAGGATACAATGAGCAGTTCTTC

V: TRBV27
D: NA
size: NA
J: TRBJ1-4
CDR3: CASSARGGKEIF
DNA: TGTGCCAGCAGCGCTCGGGGGGGTAAAGAAATTTTT

V: TRBV9
D: TRBD2
size: NA
J: TRBJ2-7
CDR3: CASSGGTSGTYEQYF
DNA: TGTGCCAGCAGCGGCGGGACTAGCGGGACCTACGAGCAGTACTTC

V: TRBV27
D: TRBD1
size: NA
J: TRBJ1-3
CDR3: CASSFRGGPFSGNTIYF
DNA: TGTGCCAGCAGTTTCCGAGGGGGCCCCTTCTCTGGAAACACCATATATTTT

V: TRBV19
D: NA
size: NA
J: TRBJ1-5
CDR3: CASSIFGEYQPQHF
DNA: TGTGCCAGTAGTATTTTCGGGGAATATCAGCCCCAGCATTTT